This TCR beta chain was identified in a study of T-cell reconstitution after alpha-beta-depleted transplantation in children. Broader study findings: Surviving recipient T cells and thymic progenitors underlay high day-60 TCRbeta diversity in some patients. Several hundred expanded graft clones reportedly supplied alpha-beta T cells about two months after transplant. Newly made T cells mostly supplied T-cell counts and diversity one year after transplant.

The V end was cut by 5 bases, the J end by 3 bases, with 21 bases between. There are 17 residues in the CDR3. CDR1 is MNHNS, CDR2 SASEGT, per germline. As it was prepared, the TCRbeta library received unique molecular identifiers. TCRdb re-analysed the PCR reads in MiXCR, keeping a single row per CDR3 protein. Found here are around 94,000 distinct CDR3 sequences, 4.5% to 7.5% of them singletons; the top ten hold 5.5% to 7%. Many counts were recorded for this clonotype. Its antigen is currently unknown. This chain uses TRBV6-1 with TRBJ2-3; D is possibly TRBD2 (5 bases). Here the sequenced sample was PBMCs, mostly from graft donor cells, taken 60 days after TCRalphabeta/CD19-depleted stem cell transplant. The sequence derives from a female patient aged 2-9 years who had a stem cell transplant for Fanconi anemia, so the T cells may come from the graft donor. The CDR3 sequence is CASSKFRGATKTDTQYF. CDR3 nucleotides: TGTGCCAGCAGTAAATTTCGGGGTGCCACCAAGACAGATACGCAGTATTTT.